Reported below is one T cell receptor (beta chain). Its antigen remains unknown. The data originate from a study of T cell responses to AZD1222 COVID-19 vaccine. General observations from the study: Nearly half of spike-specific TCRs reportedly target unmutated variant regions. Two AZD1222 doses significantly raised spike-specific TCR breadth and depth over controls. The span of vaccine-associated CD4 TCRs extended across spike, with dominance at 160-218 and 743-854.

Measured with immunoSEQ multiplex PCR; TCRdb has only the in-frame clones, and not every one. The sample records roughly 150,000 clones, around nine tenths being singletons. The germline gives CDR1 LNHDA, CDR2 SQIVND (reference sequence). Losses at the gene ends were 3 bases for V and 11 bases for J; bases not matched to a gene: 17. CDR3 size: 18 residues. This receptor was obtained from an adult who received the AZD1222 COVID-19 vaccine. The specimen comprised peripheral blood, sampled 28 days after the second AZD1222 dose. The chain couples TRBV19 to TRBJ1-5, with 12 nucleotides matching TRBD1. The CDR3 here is CASSIRAGQGAGVGAQHF. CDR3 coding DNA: TGTGCCAGTAGTATTCGTGCGGGACAGGGGGCCGGCGTCGGGGCCCAGCATTTT.